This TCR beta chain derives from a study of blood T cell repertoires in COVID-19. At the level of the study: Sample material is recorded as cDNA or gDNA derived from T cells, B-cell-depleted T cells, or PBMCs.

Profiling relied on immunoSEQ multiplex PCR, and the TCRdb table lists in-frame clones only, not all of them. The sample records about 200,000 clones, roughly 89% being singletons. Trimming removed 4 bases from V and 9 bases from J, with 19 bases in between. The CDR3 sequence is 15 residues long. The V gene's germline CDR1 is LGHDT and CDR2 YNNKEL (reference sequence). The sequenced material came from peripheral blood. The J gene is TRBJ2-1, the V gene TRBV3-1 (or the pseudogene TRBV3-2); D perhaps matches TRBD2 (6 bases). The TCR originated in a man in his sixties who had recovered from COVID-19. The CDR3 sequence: CASSPPTGAKSEQFF. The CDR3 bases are TGTGCCAGCAGCCCCCCTACGGGAGCTAAGAGTGAGCAGTTCTTC.